A single sample gave rise to the 10 T cell receptor beta chains below, sequenced in a study of blood T cells in healthy people across ages. For the second PCR, which ran for about 7 to 11 cycles, a sample-barcoded 5' primer and a J-beta primer mix were used. MiXCR, applied by TCRdb to the 5' RACE reads, yields one record per CDR3 protein. The repertoire holds about 1 million distinct CDR3 sequences, with under 55% as singletons. Input material: blood. The receptors derive from a woman aged 55 to 70 in good health.

This clonotype appeared a single time. This chain links TRBV25-1 with TRBJ2-7, with 9 positions matching TRBD1. The CDR3 loop spans 15 amino acids. Germline lookup yields CDR1 MGHDK and CDR2 SYGVNS. With V trimmed by 3 bases and J by 7 bases, 10 bases remained unmatched. CDR3 DNA: TGTGCCAGCAGTGACGATACAGGGGGCGAAGATGAGCAGTACTTC. Translating gives CASSDDTGGEDEQYF.

This chain connects TRBV20-1 to TRBJ2-1, with 8 nucleotides matching TRBD2. The V and J ends lost 6 bases and 6 bases, in that order; junction bases with no gene match: 13. Germline V gives CDR1 DFQATT, CDR2 SNEGSKA (reference sequence). The CDR3 is 15 amino acids. The DNA of the CDR3 is TGCAGTGCAATAGACGTGGTAGCGGGGATCAATGAGCAGTTCTTC. This gives the protein CSAIDVVAGINEQFF.

This chain connects TRBV6-5 to TRBJ2-3; 7 positions match TRBD2. V was pared by 11 bases and J by 0 bases, with 11 bases of the junction left unmatched. The CDR3 is 15 amino acids. Germline V gene lookup returns CDR1 MNHEY and CDR2 SVGAGI. CDR3 coding DNA: TGTGCCGGCACCTCTAGCGGTTCTAGCACAGATACGCAGTATTTT. Translating it yields CAGTSSGSSTDTQYF.

The rearrangement links TRBV27 to TRBJ2-5, with 10 bases identical to TRBD2. Germline V gives CDR1 MNHEY, CDR2 SMNVEV (reference sequence). V gave up 5 bases and J gave up 4 bases; unmatched junction bases: 10. CDR3 length equals 16 residues. CDR3 amino acids: CASSRSLAGVRETQYF. CDR3 coding DNA: TGTGCCAGCAGTCGCTCCCTAGCGGGAGTTAGAGAGACCCAGTACTTC.

This sequence joins TRBV5-1 and TRBJ2-3; the match to TRBD1 covers 8 bases. The CDR3 length is 15 residues. Germline trimming cut 3 bases from V and 4 bases from J; bases unmatched to any gene: 7. Germline V lookup: CDR1 SGHRS, CDR2 YFSETQ. CDR3 protein: CASSSQGVIADTQYF. The CDR3 region has the DNA TGCGCCAGCAGCTCACAGGGGGTCATAGCAGATACGCAGTATTTT.

This chain uses TRBV6-5 with TRBJ2-7, with 10 bases lining up with TRBD1. After removal of 6 bases from V and 2 bases from J, the junction contained 7 bases not matched to a gene. The germline CDR1 and CDR2 sequences are MNHEY and SVGAGI. The CDR3 spans 15 residues. CDR3 DNA sequence: TGTGCCAGCAGCCGGGGACAGGGGATGACCTACGAGCAGTACTTC. Translated: CASSRGQGMTYEQYF.

This clonotype was seen more than once but under ten times. This rearrangement joins TRBV15 to TRBJ1-1; no clear D. Trimming cost V 0 bases and J 3 bases, with 8 bases left between them. This CDR3 is built from 14 residues. The germline V gene has CDR1 LNHNV and CDR2 YYDKDF (reference sequence). The CDR3 loop reads CATSRDYRYTEAFF. In DNA form, the CDR3 reads TGTGCCACCAGCAGAGATTATAGGTACACTGAAGCTTTCTTT.

The chain recombines TRBV7-2 with TRBJ2-7; 9 nucleotides align to TRBD2. V lost 5 bases to trimming and J lost 4 bases; unmatched junction nucleotides: 15. This CDR3 is built from 17 residues. Germline CDR1 is SGHTA and CDR2 is FQGNSA. The CDR3 nucleotides are TGTGCCAGCAGCCCAGGGATGGTGGCGGGAGGGCCATACGAGCAGTACTTC. Residues: CASSPGMVAGGPYEQYF.

J is TRBJ2-5 and V is TRBV6-2 or TRBV6-3, with D unclear. The CDR3 is 16 amino acids. Trimming left V 5 bases short and J 2 bases short, with 18 bases between. Per germline, CDR1 MNHEY and CDR2 SVGEGT. Here the CDR3 DNA reads TGTGCCAGCAGTGACAATCGACCCCGGCTACAAGAGACCCAGTACTTC. Translation gives CASSDNRPRLQETQYF.

In nucleotides, the CDR3 is TGTGCCAGCAGCTTGGTTAACAGGGGGCGTACCGGGGAGCTGTTTTTT. Translation gives CASSLVNRGRTGELFF. This chain uses TRBV11-2 with TRBJ2-2; 9 positions match TRBD1. The CDR3 sequence is 16 residues long. Trimming at V came to 3 bases and at J to 5 bases, leaving 7 bases not matched to a gene. Looked up from germline, CDR1 is SGHAT and CDR2 is FQNNGV.